The sequence of this T cell receptor (beta chain) was determined in a study of CD8 T cells in Susac syndrome. RNA, at about 0.45 to 1 ug, was reverse transcribed with random hexamers. One entry per CDR3 protein results from TCRdb running MiXCR on the immunoSEQ multiplex PCR reads. Found here are roughly 200,000 distinct CDR3 sequences, roughly 90% of them singletons; the top ten hold 0.087%. Trimming stripped 7 bases from V and 8 bases from J, with 12 bases between. The germline gives CDR1 SGHDT, CDR2 YYEEEE. The CDR3 has 12 residues. Sequencing targeted TCR beta in T cells from blood (CD8+ and CD4+). Negative isolation was used for CD8+ and CD4+ T cells, and FACS enrichment was applied to TEMRA cells. As regards this clonotype: What it binds is not known.

General study findings and limits: There was no clonal expansion in the CD4+ T cell repertoires of Susac syndrome.

The TCR was taken from a human donor with Susac syndrome. The rearrangement joins TRBV5-6 to TRBJ2-2; D gene uncertain. The sequenced sample was CD4+ T cells from PBMCs. In DNA form, the CDR3 reads TGTGCCAGCGTTCGAAATGCAGGGGAGCTGTTTTTT. It encodes CASVRNAGELFF.